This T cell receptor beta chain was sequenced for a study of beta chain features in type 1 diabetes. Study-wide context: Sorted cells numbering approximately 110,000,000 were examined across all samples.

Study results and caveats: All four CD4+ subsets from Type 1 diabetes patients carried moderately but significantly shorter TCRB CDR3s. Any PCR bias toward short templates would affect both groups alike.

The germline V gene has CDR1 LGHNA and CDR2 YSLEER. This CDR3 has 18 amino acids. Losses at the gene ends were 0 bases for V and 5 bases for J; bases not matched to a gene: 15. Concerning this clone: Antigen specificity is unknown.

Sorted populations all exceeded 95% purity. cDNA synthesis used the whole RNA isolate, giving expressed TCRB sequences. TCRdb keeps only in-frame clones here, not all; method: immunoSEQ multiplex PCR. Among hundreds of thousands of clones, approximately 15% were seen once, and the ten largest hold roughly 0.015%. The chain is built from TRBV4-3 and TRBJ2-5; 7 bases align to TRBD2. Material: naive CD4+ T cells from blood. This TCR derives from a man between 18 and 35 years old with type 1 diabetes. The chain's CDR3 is CASSQDLAGASVGETQYF. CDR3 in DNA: TGCGCCAGCAGCCAAGATCTGGCGGGAGCATCAGTTGGTGAGACCCAGTACTTC.